The present TCR beta chain was sequenced within a study of monozygotic twins with cystic fibrosis. Findings of the study overall: The repertoire was suggested to be naive-dominated, clonality median around 0.01.

Trimming left V 10 bases short and J 0 bases short, with 12 bases between. Germline-derived CDR1 and CDR2 are ENHRY and SYGVKD. The CDR3 is 13 residues long. Details on this clone: What it recognizes is unknown.

Assay: immunoSEQ multiplex PCR; the TCRdb copy retains only in-frame clones and omits some. This sample carries fewer than 20,000 clones, 97% of them seen once, and the ten largest clones take under 2.5%. The sequence was obtained from a woman aged 25 to 39 with cystic fibrosis. Specimen: blood. The chain is built from TRBV10-3 and TRBJ1-1; D is undetermined. CDR3 residues: CATFGPMNTEAFF. CDR3 coding DNA: TGTGCCACCTTCGGGCCGATGAACACTGAAGCTTTCTTT.